This entry concerns a single T cell receptor beta chain. Antigen: not known. This specimen comes from a study of cytomegalovirus exposure and HLA in healthy donors. 13 Jbeta primers and 60 Vbeta primers were used for the PCR. Sequencing used immunoSEQ multiplex PCR; TCRdb keeps in-frame clones, though not all of them. The sample holds 95,000 to 110,000 clones, approximately 73% seen once. This CDR3 contains 13 residues. Germline CDR1 is SGHRS and CDR2 is YFSETQ. V was clipped by 4 bases and J by 4 bases, with 11 bases between them. Study findings and constraints: Rarity marked most TCR sequences, yet some public TCRs occurred in many donors.

The chain employs TRBV5-1 and TRBJ1-1; unclear D gene. Sample: PBMCs. This TCR derives from a woman younger than 35 in good health and CMV-seropositive. DNA of the CDR3: TGCGCCAGCAGCACTGGAGAGGGCACTGAAGCTTTCTTT. It translates to CASSTGEGTEAFF.